This is a list of T cell receptor beta chains from one sample in a study of blood T cells in healthy people across ages. TCRdb reanalysed the 5' RACE reads using MiXCR and keeps one entry per CDR3 protein. The top ten hold roughly 23% of the sample, which has approximately 1,700,000 distinct CDR3 sequences, around 42% seen once. Sequenced: blood. Receptors were obtained from a human donor in good health. Each CDR3 is given with its conserved first and last residue. The D gene is left open where the match is weak. Part of the rows lack a size; the others show once, few, many or a class for expanded clones.

V gene	D gene	J gene	clone size	CDR3 DNA	CDR3 protein
TRBV4-1	.	TRBJ2-7	few	TGCGCCAGCAGCCATCACCAGGGGTACGAGCAGTACTTC	CASSHHQGYEQYF
TRBV6-2/TRBV6-3	.	TRBJ1-5	.	TGTGCCAGCAGTTCCCTTCAGTGGTATAGCAATCAGCCCCAGCATTTT	CASSSLQWYSNQPQHF
TRBV4-3	TRBD1	TRBJ1-4	.	TGCGCCAGCAGCCAGCGGACAGGGGGGAATGAAAAACTGTTTTTT	CASSQRTGGNEKLFF
TRBV7-9	.	TRBJ2-7	few	TGTGCCAGCGAGGGGGTCGAGCAGTACTTC	CASEGVEQYF
TRBV5-1	.	TRBJ2-3	.	TGCGCCAGCAGCTTGGCTGGGTACACAGATACGCGGTATTTT	CASSLAGYTDTRYF
TRBV5-5	.	TRBJ2-3	few	TGTGCCAGCAGCCCCGATGGCAGTAGCACAGATACGCAGTATTTT	CASSPDGSSTDTQYF
TRBV28	.	TRBJ2-3	.	TGTGCCGGCAGTTTATCAGGGATGACAGATACGCAGTATTTT	CAGSLSGMTDTQYF
TRBV2	.	TRBJ1-2	few	TGTGCCAGCAGTGAACTCGTCAGTTTTAACTATGGCTACACCTTC	CASSELVSFNYGYTF
TRBV20-1	TRBD1	TRBJ2-6	once	TGCAGTGCTAGAGCCGGGACAGGGGCCTCTGGGGCCAGCGTCCTGACTTTC	CSARAGTGASGASVLTF
TRBV5-1	.	TRBJ2-5	few	TGCGCCAGCAGATCCGGGACAAATGGGGAGACCCAGTACTTC	CASRSGTNGETQYF
TRBV2	.	TRBJ1-4	few	TGTGCCAGCAGTGAGTCAGGGCTGCCTAATGAAAAACTGTTTTTT	CASSESGLPNEKLFF
TRBV9	TRBD2	TRBJ2-1	.	TGTGCCAGCAGCGTCCCCGCCGGGACTAGCGGGGGGAGCTCCTACAATGAGCAGTTCTTC	CASSVPAGTSGGSSYNEQFF
TRBV6-1	.	TRBJ1-1	.	TGTGCCAGCATGGTTCGGGGGGGCACTGAAGCTTTCTTT	CASMVRGGTEAFF
TRBV6-5	TRBD1	TRBJ2-7	.	TGTGCCAGCAGTTACTCCCTAGGGGACAGGGGTGGTTTGGGATCCTACGAGCAGTACTTC	CASSYSLGDRGGLGSYEQYF